The rows below give T cell receptor beta chains drawn from one sample of a study of blood T cells in healthy people across ages. TCRdb re-analysed the 5' RACE reads in MiXCR, keeping a single row per CDR3 protein. Altogether hundreds of thousands of distinct CDR3 sequences are present, 29% being singletons, with the ten largest covering 15% to 20%. Sequencing used blood. These receptors originate from a woman older than 75 in good health. Both conserved end residues are part of each CDR3. Fields, in order: clone size, J gene, V gene, D gene, CDR3 protein, CDR3 DNA. D genes are given only for firm matches. Clone size is stated in some rows and not others, as once, few, many or a class when expanded.

clone size: -
J gene: TRBJ2-5
V gene: TRBV5-1
D gene: -
CDR3 protein: CASSLMPGNQETQYF
CDR3 DNA: TGCGCCAGCAGCCTCATGCCGGGAAACCAAGAGACCCAGTACTTC

clone size: -
J gene: TRBJ1-5
V gene: TRBV19
D gene: -
CDR3 protein: CASGPGRYSNQPQHF
CDR3 DNA: TGTGCCAGTGGCCCGGGACGGTATAGCAATCAGCCCCAGCATTTT

clone size: many
J gene: TRBJ1-5
V gene: TRBV7-8
D gene: -
CDR3 protein: CASSLAIETYSNQPQHF
CDR3 DNA: TGTGCCAGCAGCTTAGCGATCGAGACCTATAGCAATCAGCCCCAGCATTTT

clone size: many
J gene: TRBJ2-6
V gene: TRBV6-2/TRBV6-3
D gene: TRBD1
CDR3 protein: CASNPGTGFGANVLTF
CDR3 DNA: TGTGCCAGCAATCCCGGGACAGGGTTTGGGGCCAACGTCCTGACTTTC

clone size: -
J gene: TRBJ2-3
V gene: TRBV30
D gene: TRBD1
CDR3 protein: CAWGTGGTDTQYF
CDR3 DNA: TGTGCCTGGGGGACAGGGGGCACAGATACGCAGTATTTT

clone size: -
J gene: TRBJ2-1
V gene: TRBV19
D gene: -
CDR3 protein: CASSIDWTEEGNEQFF
CDR3 DNA: TGTGCCAGTAGTATAGATTGGACGGAAGAGGGCAATGAGCAGTTCTTC

clone size: many
J gene: TRBJ2-1
V gene: TRBV6-2/TRBV6-3
D gene: TRBD2
CDR3 protein: CASSPTSGDYNEQFF
CDR3 DNA: TGTGCCAGCAGTCCCACTAGCGGGGACTACAATGAGCAGTTCTTC

clone size: -
J gene: TRBJ1-6
V gene: TRBV5-1
D gene: -
CDR3 protein: CASSLGAGTNSPLHF
CDR3 DNA: TGCGCCAGCAGCTTGGGGGCAGGTACTAATTCACCCCTCCACTTT

clone size: many
J gene: TRBJ2-3
V gene: TRBV11-3
D gene: TRBD1
CDR3 protein: CASSFGQGATDTQYF
CDR3 DNA: TGTGCCAGCAGCTTCGGACAGGGGGCAACAGATACGCAGTATTTT

clone size: many
J gene: TRBJ2-5
V gene: TRBV7-2
D gene: -
CDR3 protein: CASSKWTGETQYF
CDR3 DNA: TGTGCCAGCAGCAAGTGGACGGGAGAGACCCAGTACTTC

clone size: once
J gene: TRBJ2-1
V gene: TRBV5-1
D gene: TRBD1
CDR3 protein: CASSSEDRGRNEQFF
CDR3 DNA: TGCGCCAGCAGCTCAGAGGACAGGGGGCGCAATGAGCAGTTCTTC

clone size: many
J gene: TRBJ2-3
V gene: TRBV11-2
D gene: -
CDR3 protein: CASSQYGVVTDTQYF
CDR3 DNA: TGTGCCAGCAGCCAATACGGGGTAGTTACAGATACGCAGTATTTT

clone size: -
J gene: TRBJ1-4
V gene: TRBV20-1
D gene: -
CDR3 protein: CSARLGTNEKLFF
CDR3 DNA: TGCAGTGCTAGATTAGGGACTAATGAAAAACTGTTTTTT

clone size: many
J gene: TRBJ2-5
V gene: TRBV20-1
D gene: -
CDR3 protein: CSARAGFGETQYF
CDR3 DNA: TGCAGTGCTAGAGCCGGGTTCGGGGAGACCCAGTACTTC

clone size: many
J gene: TRBJ2-1
V gene: TRBV7-2
D gene: TRBD1
CDR3 protein: CASSFQGVNFNEQFF
CDR3 DNA: TGTGCCAGCAGCTTCCAGGGGGTGAATTTCAATGAGCAGTTCTTC

clone size: -
J gene: TRBJ2-7
V gene: TRBV7-2
D gene: TRBD2
CDR3 protein: CASSPLSGSTYEQYF
CDR3 DNA: TGTGCCAGCAGCCCTCTAAGCGGGAGTACTTACGAGCAGTACTTC

clone size: many
J gene: TRBJ2-5
V gene: TRBV5-4
D gene: -
CDR3 protein: CASSLVGEETQYF
CDR3 DNA: TGCGCCAGCAGCTTGGTAGGGGAAGAGACCCAGTACTTC

clone size: many
J gene: TRBJ1-5
V gene: TRBV20-1
D gene: -
CDR3 protein: CSASQEGTHRNQPQHF
CDR3 DNA: TGCAGTGCCTCACAAGAAGGGACCCACCGCAATCAGCCCCAGCATTTT

clone size: many
J gene: TRBJ1-5
V gene: TRBV20-1
D gene: -
CDR3 protein: CSARTVSNQPQHF
CDR3 DNA: TGCAGTGCCCGGACAGTTAGCAATCAGCCCCAGCATTTT

clone size: -
J gene: TRBJ1-1
V gene: TRBV6-2/TRBV6-3
D gene: TRBD1
CDR3 protein: CASSSQGAMLANEAFF
CDR3 DNA: TGTGCCAGCAGCTCCCAGGGGGCCATGCTCGCGAATGAAGCTTTCTTT

clone size: once
J gene: TRBJ2-5
V gene: TRBV7-2
D gene: -
CDR3 protein: CASSSSLETQYF
CDR3 DNA: TGTGCCAGCAGCTCCTCATTGGAGACCCAGTACTTC

clone size: many
J gene: TRBJ2-3
V gene: TRBV29-1
D gene: -
CDR3 protein: CSVGDLGGSTDTQYF
CDR3 DNA: TGCAGCGTGGGAGACCTGGGGGGTAGCACAGATACGCAGTATTTT

clone size: many
J gene: TRBJ2-7
V gene: TRBV6-1
D gene: -
CDR3 protein: CASRDTQGKEQYF
CDR3 DNA: TGTGCCAGCAGGGATACCCAGGGGAAAGAGCAGTACTTC

clone size: few
J gene: TRBJ2-7
V gene: TRBV11-2
D gene: -
CDR3 protein: CASNPPGLDYYEQYF
CDR3 DNA: TGTGCCAGCAACCCCCCGGGACTGGATTACTACGAGCAGTACTTC

clone size: many
J gene: TRBJ2-3
V gene: TRBV20-1
D gene: -
CDR3 protein: CSASGPGDTQYF
CDR3 DNA: TGCAGTGCTAGTGGACCCGGGGATACGCAGTATTTT

clone size: -
J gene: TRBJ1-1
V gene: TRBV6-2/TRBV6-3
D gene: -
CDR3 protein: CASRPWGRYMNTEAFF
CDR3 DNA: TGTGCCAGCAGGCCCTGGGGCAGGTACATGAACACTGAAGCTTTCTTT

clone size: many
J gene: TRBJ2-3
V gene: TRBV7-2
D gene: -
CDR3 protein: CASSLRGTQDTQYF
CDR3 DNA: TGTGCCAGCAGCTTAAGGGGTACCCAAGATACGCAGTATTTT

clone size: few
J gene: TRBJ2-7
V gene: TRBV18
D gene: -
CDR3 protein: CASSPQGRPYEQYF
CDR3 DNA: TGTGCCAGCTCACCACAGGGGCGACCCTACGAGCAGTACTTC

clone size: -
J gene: TRBJ2-3
V gene: TRBV4-1
D gene: TRBD2
CDR3 protein: CASSQDGSRGGRDTQYF
CDR3 DNA: TGCGCCAGCAGCCAAGACGGCTCCCGGGGGGGCCGAGATACGCAGTATTTT

clone size: -
J gene: TRBJ2-2
V gene: TRBV29-1
D gene: -
CDR3 protein: CSGLVGTSSSAGELFF
CDR3 DNA: TGCAGCGGCCTAGTGGGAACTAGCTCAAGCGCCGGGGAGCTGTTTTTT

clone size: few
J gene: TRBJ1-5
V gene: TRBV7-2
D gene: -
CDR3 protein: CASSLDVRTEGGLNQSQHF
CDR3 DNA: TGTGCCAGCAGCTTAGATGTCAGAACGGAAGGCGGTCTTAATCAGTCCCAGCATTTT

clone size: -
J gene: TRBJ2-3
V gene: TRBV18
D gene: TRBD2
CDR3 protein: CASSPQGPAGGTDTQYF
CDR3 DNA: TGTGCCAGCTCACCCCAAGGTCCAGCGGGGGGCACAGATACGCAGTATTTT

clone size: few
J gene: TRBJ2-7
V gene: TRBV20-1
D gene: TRBD2
CDR3 protein: CSAGAGGATYNEQYF
CDR3 DNA: TGCAGTGCTGGAGCGGGGGGAGCTACCTACAATGAGCAGTACTTC

clone size: -
J gene: TRBJ2-2
V gene: TRBV5-1
D gene: -
CDR3 protein: CASSLAGQATGELFF
CDR3 DNA: TGCGCCAGCAGCTTGGCCGGGCAAGCAACCGGGGAGCTGTTTTTT

clone size: many
J gene: TRBJ1-4
V gene: TRBV7-9
D gene: TRBD1
CDR3 protein: CASSPAGTGDEKLFF
CDR3 DNA: TGTGCCAGCAGCCCGGCCGGGACAGGGGATGAAAAACTGTTTTTT

clone size: many
J gene: TRBJ2-5
V gene: TRBV3-1
D gene: -
CDR3 protein: CASSQGSGFSETQYF
CDR3 DNA: TGTGCCAGCAGCCAAGGGTCCGGGTTTAGTGAGACCCAGTACTTC

clone size: -
J gene: TRBJ1-2
V gene: TRBV4-2
D gene: -
CDR3 protein: CAGSQAARDGYTF
CDR3 DNA: TGTGCCGGCAGCCAAGCAGCGAGGGATGGCTACACCTTC

clone size: few
J gene: TRBJ1-6
V gene: TRBV3-1
D gene: -
CDR3 protein: CASSQERTVLSSSPLHF
CDR3 DNA: TGTGCCAGCAGCCAAGAAAGGACAGTCCTATCCTCGTCACCCCTCCACTTT

clone size: few
J gene: TRBJ1-2
V gene: TRBV13
D gene: TRBD1
CDR3 protein: CASSSHTGEGSYGYTF
CDR3 DNA: TGTGCCAGCAGCTCTCATACAGGGGAGGGCAGCTATGGCTACACCTTC

clone size: -
J gene: TRBJ2-7
V gene: TRBV6-6
D gene: -
CDR3 protein: CASSYGQCYEQYF
CDR3 DNA: TGTGCCAGCAGTTACGGACAATGCTACGAGCAGTACTTC

clone size: -
J gene: TRBJ1-2
V gene: TRBV9
D gene: TRBD1
CDR3 protein: CASSASHRGNYGYTF
CDR3 DNA: TGTGCCAGCAGCGCTTCGCACAGGGGTAACTATGGCTACACCTTC

clone size: -
J gene: TRBJ2-1
V gene: TRBV6-1
D gene: TRBD2
CDR3 protein: CASRMVAGGFESYNEQFF
CDR3 DNA: TGTGCCAGCAGGATGGTAGCGGGGGGATTTGAATCCTACAATGAGCAGTTCTTC

clone size: -
J gene: TRBJ1-5
V gene: TRBV28
D gene: -
CDR3 protein: CASSPQAQPQHF
CDR3 DNA: TGTGCCAGCAGCCCCCAGGCCCAGCCCCAGCATTTT

clone size: many
J gene: TRBJ2-1
V gene: TRBV19
D gene: TRBD2
CDR3 protein: CASSTLAGGRSEQFF
CDR3 DNA: TGTGCCAGTAGCACACTAGCGGGGGGGCGCAGTGAGCAGTTCTTC

clone size: many
J gene: TRBJ1-2
V gene: TRBV6-5
D gene: TRBD1
CDR3 protein: CATREGASDYGYTF
CDR3 DNA: TGTGCCACCCGTGAGGGGGCAAGTGACTATGGCTACACCTTC

clone size: -
J gene: TRBJ1-1
V gene: TRBV27
D gene: TRBD1
CDR3 protein: CASGLSPTGAVNTEAFF
CDR3 DNA: TGTGCCAGCGGTTTATCCCCCACAGGGGCAGTGAACACTGAAGCTTTCTTT

clone size: -
J gene: TRBJ2-1
V gene: TRBV24-1
D gene: TRBD2
CDR3 protein: CATSDFSLAGGHYNEQFF
CDR3 DNA: TGTGCCACCAGTGATTTTTCCTTAGCGGGGGGACACTACAATGAGCAGTTCTTC

clone size: many
J gene: TRBJ1-2
V gene: TRBV12-3/TRBV12-4
D gene: -
CDR3 protein: CASNPGPAFSYTF
CDR3 DNA: TGTGCCAGCAACCCGGGACCGGCGTTCAGCTACACCTTC

clone size: -
J gene: TRBJ2-7
V gene: TRBV6-5
D gene: -
CDR3 protein: CASSYSTPGSAYEQYF
CDR3 DNA: TGTGCCAGCAGTTACTCGACCCCTGGGTCGGCCTACGAGCAGTACTTC

clone size: -
J gene: TRBJ2-2
V gene: TRBV12-3/TRBV12-4
D gene: -
CDR3 protein: CASRRDTINTGERFF
CDR3 DNA: TGTGCCAGCAGGCGGGACACGATAAACACCGGGGAGCGGTTTTTT

clone size: many
J gene: TRBJ2-3
V gene: TRBV20-1
D gene: -
CDR3 protein: CSARDPRRGPSTDTQYF
CDR3 DNA: TGCAGTGCTAGAGACCCCCGGCGGGGCCCTAGCACAGATACGCAGTATTTT

clone size: many
J gene: TRBJ1-5
V gene: TRBV20-1
D gene: -
CDR3 protein: CSARSYRDAGNQPQHF
CDR3 DNA: TGCAGTGCTAGAAGTTACAGGGATGCTGGCAATCAGCCCCAGCATTTT

clone size: many
J gene: TRBJ1-2
V gene: TRBV7-2
D gene: -
CDR3 protein: CASSPRNYGYTF
CDR3 DNA: TGTGCCAGCAGCCCCCGTAACTATGGCTACACCTTC

clone size: few
J gene: TRBJ2-2
V gene: TRBV7-7
D gene: -
CDR3 protein: CASSFGTVTGELFF
CDR3 DNA: TGTGCTAGCAGCTTTGGGACGGTCACCGGGGAGCTGTTTTTT

clone size: -
J gene: TRBJ1-3
V gene: TRBV7-2
D gene: -
CDR3 protein: CASSPPSAVGNTIYF
CDR3 DNA: TGTGCCAGCAGCCCCCCCTCCGCGGTGGGAAACACCATATATTTT

clone size: many
J gene: TRBJ1-2
V gene: TRBV6-5
D gene: -
CDR3 protein: CASSLTGSMSYGYTF
CDR3 DNA: TGTGCCAGCAGTCTAACAGGGTCGATGAGCTATGGCTACACCTTC

clone size: -
J gene: TRBJ2-7
V gene: TRBV7-6
D gene: TRBD2
CDR3 protein: CASSPAPRTSGSFYEQYF
CDR3 DNA: TGTGCCAGCAGCCCCGCCCCAAGGACTAGCGGGAGTTTCTACGAGCAGTACTTC

clone size: once
J gene: TRBJ2-4
V gene: TRBV20-1
D gene: TRBD2
CDR3 protein: CSARVRLAGANIQYF
CDR3 DNA: TGCAGTGCTAGAGTCCGCTTAGCGGGAGCGAACATTCAGTACTTC

clone size: many
J gene: TRBJ1-5
V gene: TRBV29-1
D gene: TRBD1
CDR3 protein: CSVRTGAGQPQHF
CDR3 DNA: TGCAGCGTTCGTACAGGGGCCGGACAGCCCCAGCATTTT